The entry below gives a single T cell receptor beta chain sequence along with its context. Its antigen is unidentified. This CDR3 is 14 amino acids long. CDR1 and CDR2 from the germline V gene are GTSNPN and SVGIG (reference sequence). The data were obtained in a study of Tregs in tolerant kidney transplant recipients. The study's findings and limits: Expanding Tregs on activated donor B cells appeared to best identify donor-specific TCRbeta clones.

Profiling relied on immunoSEQ multiplex PCR, and the TCRdb table lists in-frame clones only, not all of them. The sample shows 60,000 or so clones, 70% to 90% of them seen only once. Unstimulated Tregs (CD4+CD25+CD127-) and CD4+CD25- non-Tregs were sorted from PBMCs. This chain uses TRBV30 with TRBJ2-5, with 13 nucleotides matching TRBD2. The DNA matches TRBJ2-7 better at its end, which makes the J call doubtful. The sample here was Tregs from blood, taken before the transplant. This TCR derives from a human donor who received a combined kidney and bone marrow transplant. The CDR3 reads CAWSGTSGGYEQYF. As DNA, the CDR3 is TGTGCCTGGAGTGGGACTAGCGGGGGCTACGAGCAGTACTTC.